The 9 T cell receptor beta chains in this list originate from one sample, sequenced in a study of graft-versus-host responses after intestinal transplantation. No antigen has been assigned to these receptors. Produced via immunoSEQ multiplex PCR; TCRdb's table is partial and in-frame only. The sample shows approximately 60,000 clones, approximately 90% of them seen only once. The input for sequencing was unstimulated CD8+ T cells sorted from spleen or lymph node cells, taken before transplant. The receptors come from a human donor who was the organ donor for an intestinal transplant.

V usage is TRBV28 and J usage is TRBJ1-2, with D uncertain. Trimming removed 3 bases at V and 5 bases at J, with 4 bases between. The CDR3 consists of 11 residues. CDR1 and CDR2 from the germline V gene are MDHEN and SYDVKM. CDR3: CASSFGYGYTF. Written as DNA, the CDR3 is TGTGCCAGCAGTTTCGGGTATGGCTACACCTTC.

The chain has TRBV21-1 and TRBJ1-6; the DNA was not compared with TRBD1, the D call given in the table. TRBV21-1 is described as a pseudogene. There are 22 residues in the CDR3. The CDR3 loop is CASSRLFFTRDRAEGCYSPLHF. The CDR3 region has the DNA TGTGCCAGCAGCCGCCTATTTTTTACCCGGGACAGGGCGGAGGGTTGTTATTCACCCCTCCACTTT.

V is TRBV27 and J is TRBJ1-1; TRBD1 matches at 8 bases. This CDR3 comprises 14 residues. Germline V gene sequence: CDR1 MNHEY, CDR2 SMNVEV (reference sequence). The V segment lost 2 bases and the J segment 8 bases; nucleotides outside the gene matches: 7. The CDR3, as DNA: TGTGCCAGCAGTTTAAAGGCAGGGGGCGCGGAAGCTTTCTTT. It yields the protein CASSLKAGGAEAFF.

CDR3 sequence reads: CASTTVRGHTDTQYF. The CDR3 DNA follows: TGTGCCAGCACAACGGTCAGGGGGCACACAGATACGCAGTATTTT. The chain employs TRBV28 and TRBJ2-3; 8 nucleotides line up with TRBD1. V was clipped by 7 bases and J by 2 bases; unmatched bases: 8. This CDR3 region has 15 residues. Germline V gene lookup returns CDR1 MDHEN and CDR2 SYDVKM.

This sequence joins TRBV9 and TRBJ2-5, with D unclear. From germline, CDR1 is SGDLS and CDR2 YYNGEE. V lost 4 bases and J lost 0, with 16 bases in between. The CDR3 is made up of 16 amino acids. The CDR3 reads CASSQSRGQYQETQYF. The CDR3 DNA reads as TGTGCCAGCAGCCAATCCCGAGGCCAGTACCAAGAGACCCAGTACTTC.

This sequence joins TRBV7-9 and TRBJ2-3, with D hard to call. The germline V gene has CDR1 SEHNR and CDR2 FQNEAQ (reference sequence). V gave up 1 base and J gave up 6 bases, with 5 bases separating them. The CDR3 spans 12 residues. The CDR3 bases are TGTGCCAGCAGCTTAGTAGAGGATACGCAGTATTTT. This codes for CASSLVEDTQYF.

The chain carries TRBV13 and TRBJ2-7, with 7 positions matching TRBD2. V shed 0 bases, J shed 0 bases, and the junction held 8 bases outside the gene matches. This CDR3 comprises 17 residues. The germline CDR1 and CDR2 sequences are PRHDT and FYEKMQ (reference sequence). The CDR3 bases are TGTGCCAGCAGCTTAGGGCTTCTCGGGGGGAGCTCCTACGAGCAGTACTTC. Translated, it gives CASSLGLLGGSSYEQYF.

The genes are TRBV5-6 and TRBJ2-7; weak D call: TRBD2 (7 bases). Germline-derived CDR1 and CDR2 are SGHDT and YYEEEE. V was shortened by 4 bases and J by 9 bases, with 20 bases between the two germline ends. There are 14 residues in the CDR3. The CDR3 is CASSTTGQGGGQYF. CDR3 coding DNA: TGTGCCAGCAGCACAACGGGTCAGGGAGGGGGGCAGTACTTC.

V gene TRBV5-5 combines with J gene TRBJ1-2, with 8 bases that match TRBD1. Germline CDR1 reads SGHKS; CDR2 reads YYEKEE (reference sequence). V gave up 3 bases and J gave up 2 bases; unmatched junction bases: 12. This CDR3 has 17 residues. The CDR3 here is CASSYGQGGGKNYGYTF. In DNA, the CDR3 is TGTGCCAGCAGCTACGGACAGGGTGGGGGGAAAAACTATGGCTACACCTTC.